This entry describes one T cell receptor beta chain. This sample was included in a study of CD8 T cells in Susac syndrome. The CDR3 covers 16 residues. V lost 5 bases and J 5 bases, leaving 19 bases between the germline ends. CDR1 SNHLY and CDR2 FYNNEI come from the germline V gene. Reverse transcription of about 0.45 to 1 ug RNA was carried out with random hexamers. TCRdb used MiXCR to reprocess the immunoSEQ multiplex PCR reads, holding one entry per CDR3 protein. The table shows approximately 150,000 distinct CDR3 sequences, with roughly 80% occurring only once. The sequence came from a human donor with multiple sclerosis. The sequencing sample was made of CD8+ T cells from PBMCs. J is TRBJ2-1 and V is TRBV2; no reliable D call. The CDR3 DNA sequence: TGTGCCAGCAGTATTCACAGAGAAAATGGAAACAATGAGCAGTTCTTC. Its translation: CASSIHRENGNNEQFF.